The 20 T cell receptor beta chains below were found in one sample sequenced in a study of T-cell reconstitution after alpha-beta-depleted transplantation in children. Library preparation (for TCRbeta) was performed with unique molecular identifiers. TCRdb called the PCR reads again in MiXCR, with one record for every CDR3 protein. This sample has 450,000 to 600,000 distinct CDR3 sequences, with 15% to 20% found just once. The sequences come from PBMCs from the stem cell graft donor, collected from the stem cell graft. The receptors were gathered from a human donor who donated a stem cell graft to a child with acute lymphoblastic leukemia.

This chain uses TRBV25-1 with TRBJ2-1; perhaps D is TRBD1 or TRBD2 (6 bases each). The CDR3 covers 17 residues. Germline V lookup: CDR1 MGHDK, CDR2 SYGVNS. V lost 4 bases to trimming and J lost 8 bases, with 24 bases between them. The CDR3 DNA follows: TGTGCCAGCAGTGGCCGAGGGGGGCCCTTTAGATTTTATGAGCAGTTCTTC. Translated, it gives CASSGRGGPFRFYEQFF.

This clonotype showed up just once. This chain joins TRBV27 and TRBJ2-7, with 7 nucleotides matching TRBD1. Looked up from germline, CDR1 is MNHEY and CDR2 is SMNVEV (reference sequence). The V gene end was trimmed by 4 bases and the J gene end by 5 bases; junction bases not matched to a gene: 8. The CDR3 has 14 amino acids. CDR3: CASSSRGPQNEQYF. For the CDR3, the DNA is TGTGCCAGCAGTTCGAGGGGGCCTCAGAACGAGCAGTACTTC.

There are a few counts of this clonotype. The CDR3 nucleotides read TGTGCCAGCAGTTTTCGTTCAGGGGGCGAGCCCCAGCATTTT. Protein sequence: CASSFRSGGEPQHF. The chain has TRBV12-3 or TRBV12-4 and TRBJ1-5; 8 positions agree with TRBD1. The V and J ends lost 3 bases and 8 bases, in that order; junction bases with no gene match: 6. The CDR3 spans 14 residues.

This clonotype has only a few counts. The chain couples TRBV7-6 to TRBJ1-6; D is uncertain. The CDR3 runs 14 residues. The germline gives CDR1 SGHVS, CDR2 FNYEAQ. The V end lost 0 bases, the J end lost 7 bases, and 7 bases lay between the germline ends. CDR3 residues: CASSLARINSPLHF. The CDR3 DNA is TGTGCCAGCAGCTTAGCCAGGATCAATTCACCCCTCCACTTT.

This clonotype appeared a few times. The chain uses TRBV5-1 and TRBJ2-1; D is perhaps TRBD2 (6 bases). The V and J ends lost 2 bases and 8 bases respectively, with 14 bases between them. The CDR3 has 14 amino acids. Germline assignment: CDR1 SGHRS and CDR2 YFSETQ. CDR3 nucleotides: TGCGCCAGCAGCTTAGGAGGGGAGTCGGATGAGCAGTTCTTC. Translating gives CASSLGGESDEQFF.

This clonotype was counted only a few times. The gene calls are TRBV5-1 and TRBJ2-3; TRBD1 aligns across 11 bases. Germline V gene data show CDR1 as SGHRS and CDR2 as YFSETQ. The CDR3 is 14 residues long. Germline trimming cut 4 bases from V and 5 bases from J; bases unmatched to any gene: 3. The CDR3 DNA sequence: TGCGCCAGCAGCCGGGGACAGGGGGTAGATACGCAGTATTTT. Protein sequence: CASSRGQGVDTQYF.

The chain employs TRBV12-3 or TRBV12-4 and TRBJ2-3, with unresolved D. Deletions cut 3 bases from V and 7 bases from J, with 8 bases between. This CDR3 is built from 12 residues. The CDR3 bases are TGTGCCAGCAGTTTTTTGACGTATACGCAGTATTTT. Its translation is CASSFLTYTQYF.

This clonotype has only a few counts. The chain uses TRBV7-6 and TRBJ2-7; the match to TRBD2 covers 16 bases. The CDR3 runs to 15 residues. Trimming at V came to 4 bases and at J to 5 bases, leaving 2 bases not matched to a gene. Germline V lookup: CDR1 SGHVS, CDR2 FNYEAQ. The CDR3 region is CASSWGTSGRDEQYF. CDR3 DNA sequence: TGTGCCAGCAGCTGGGGGACTAGCGGGAGGGACGAGCAGTACTTC.

The chain links TRBV12-3 or TRBV12-4 to TRBJ2-2; TRBD2 matches 11 bases. This CDR3 spans 16 amino acids. V dropped 7 bases and J dropped 6; count of bases not matched to a gene: 10. The CDR3 DNA is TGTGCCAGCACCATACTAGCGGGAGAAGTCCCCGGGGAGCTGTTTTTT. It is translated as CASTILAGEVPGELFF.

This clonotype was seen many times. CDR3 protein: CASSLIQGATEAFF. The DNA of the CDR3 is TGTGCCAGCAGCTTAATCCAGGGGGCCACTGAAGCTTTCTTT. The chain has TRBV7-9 and TRBJ1-1; TRBD1 matches 8 bases. With 2 bases clipped from V and 4 bases from J, the junction kept 3 bases outside the gene matches. The CDR3 sequence is 14 residues long. The germline V gene encodes CDR1 SEHNR and CDR2 FQNEAQ (reference sequence).

This clonotype was detected a few times. V usage is TRBV12-3 or TRBV12-4 and J usage is TRBJ1-2; D gene unclear. The CDR3 length is 13 residues. The V end lost 3 bases, the J end lost 4 bases, and 9 bases lay between the germline ends. The CDR3: CASSFDAVYGYTF. CDR3 bases: TGTGCCAGCAGTTTTGATGCCGTCTATGGCTACACCTTC.

V usage is TRBV7-9 and J usage is TRBJ2-1, with TRBD1 matching 7 bases. V shed 6 bases, J shed 2 bases, and the junction held 10 bases outside the gene matches. The CDR3 covers 16 residues. Germline lookup yields CDR1 SEHNR and CDR2 FQNEAQ (reference sequence). CDR3 bases: TGTGCCAGCAGTTATCCCCTTGGACAGGCCTACAATGAGCAGTTCTTC. The encoded protein is CASSYPLGQAYNEQFF.

This chain links TRBV7-9 with TRBJ2-7; 9 nucleotides line up with TRBD1. With V trimmed by 4 bases and J by 4 bases, 11 bases remained unmatched. CDR1 and CDR2 (germline): SEHNR, FQNEAQ (reference sequence). The CDR3 extends over 16 amino acids. CDR3 nucleotide sequence: TGTGCCAGCAGCTCTTCGGACAGGGGAGGGGGTTACGAGCAGTACTTC. It yields the protein CASSSSDRGGGYEQYF.

The chain carries TRBV11-1 and TRBJ2-3; a weak D match, TRBD1 (6 bases). This CDR3 comprises 18 residues. Trimming cost V 0 bases and J 2 bases, with 18 bases left between them. Per germline, CDR1 SGHAT and CDR2 FQDESV (reference sequence). The CDR3 DNA is TGTGCCAGCAGCTTAGCCCGGACAGAGTCGGGGCCCACAGATACGCAGTATTTT. This gives the protein CASSLARTESGPTDTQYF.

This clonotype was recorded many times. The rearrangement joins TRBV11-2 to TRBJ2-1; D assignment may be TRBD1 or TRBD2 (5 bases each). The CDR3 spans 10 residues. Trimming pared 8 bases from V and 6 bases from J, leaving 5 bases between. CDR1 and CDR2 from the germline V gene are SGHAT and FQNNGV. The CDR3 DNA reads as TGTGCCAGCGGGGGCAATGAGCAGTTCTTC. It is translated as CASGGNEQFF. Full variable domain (rest looked up from reference TRBV11-2 and TRBJ2-1): EAGVAQSPRYKIIEKRQSVAFWCNPISGHATLYWYQQILGQGPKLLIQFQNNGVVDDSQLPKDRFSAERLKGVDSTLKIQPAKLEDSAVYLCASGGNEQFFGPGTRLTVL.

This clonotype was seen only a few times. The chain has TRBV6-1 and TRBJ1-3; perhaps TRBD1 as D (5 bases). Germline loops: CDR1 MNHNS, CDR2 SASEGT. Trimming shortened V by 10 bases and J by 0 bases, and 19 bases separated the two germline ends. The CDR3 has 16 amino acids. CDR3 sequence: CANSAGGLSSGNTIYF. The CDR3 coding sequence is TGTGCCAACTCGGCTGGGGGTTTGAGCTCTGGAAACACCATATATTTT.

The chain links TRBV24-1 to TRBJ2-1; D call uncertain. There are 13 residues in the CDR3. V shed 6 bases and J shed 5 bases, with 10 bases lying between them. Germline V gives CDR1 KGHDR, CDR2 SFDVKD. CDR3 DNA sequence: TGTGCCACCAGTATCCAGGCCCACAATGAGCAGTTCTTC. Translated, it gives CATSIQAHNEQFF.

This clonotype turned up a few times. The chain couples TRBV5-1 to TRBJ1-3; D is possibly TRBD1 (5 bases). This CDR3 is built from 16 residues. The V gene lost 0 bases and the J gene lost 1 base, with 11 bases spanning the gap. Germline CDR1 is SGHRS and CDR2 is YFSETQ. The CDR3 coding sequence is TGCGCCAGCAGCTTGGGCAGTGGGGGATCTGGAAACACCATATATTTT. Translation gives CASSLGSGGSGNTIYF.

The genes are TRBV6-1 and TRBJ2-7, with 10 nucleotides matching TRBD1. V was clipped by 6 bases and J by 7 bases; unmatched bases: 9. This CDR3 spans 14 amino acids. The germline V gene encodes CDR1 MNHNS and CDR2 SASEGT. CDR3 sequence reads: CASRHLDRGDEQYF. The CDR3 DNA follows: TGTGCCAGCAGACACCTGGACAGGGGGGATGAGCAGTACTTC.

This clonotype has a handful of counts. The chain uses TRBV20-1 and TRBJ2-1; TRBD1 matches 10 bases. The V segment lost 6 bases and the J segment 9 bases; nucleotides outside the gene matches: 8. The germline V gene has CDR1 DFQATT and CDR2 SNEGSKA (reference sequence). This CDR3 spans 13 amino acids. In nucleotides, the CDR3 is TGCAGTGCAAGACAGGGGGCAACGAGTGAGCAGTTCTTC. This sequence encodes CSARQGATSEQFF.